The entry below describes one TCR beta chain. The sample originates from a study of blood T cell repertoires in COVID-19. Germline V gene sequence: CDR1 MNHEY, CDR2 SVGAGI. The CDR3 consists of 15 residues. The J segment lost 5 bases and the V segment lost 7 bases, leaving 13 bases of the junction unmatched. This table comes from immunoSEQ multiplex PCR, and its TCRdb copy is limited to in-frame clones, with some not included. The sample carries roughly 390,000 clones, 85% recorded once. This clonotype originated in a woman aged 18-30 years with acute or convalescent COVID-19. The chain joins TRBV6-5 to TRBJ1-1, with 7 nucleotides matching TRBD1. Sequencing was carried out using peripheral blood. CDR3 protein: CASTGTDFRGTEAFF. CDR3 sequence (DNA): TGTGCCAGCACCGGGACAGACTTCCGGGGGACTGAAGCTTTCTTT.